A single sample gave rise to the 5 T cell receptor beta chains below, sequenced in a study of CD8+CD57+ T cells in acquired aplastic anemia. All patients picked for sequencing had shown, by flow cytometry, an expansion of CD8+CD57+ cells. Profiles of TCR beta VDJ and CDR3 were generated from a genomic DNA template. TCRdb recomputed calls from the reads with MiXCR, one row per CDR3 protein. The data contain around 200,000 distinct CDR3 sequences, just under 50% of them singletons. Sequenced sample: sorted CD4+, CD8+, or CD8+CD57+ T cells (not recorded which) from PBMCs. These receptors came from a human donor with aplastic anemia.

This clonotype was counted between two and nine times. This rearrangement joins TRBV29-1 to TRBJ2-7; no firm D call. V lost 7 bases and J 0 bases, leaving 16 bases between the germline ends. From germline, CDR1 is SQVTM and CDR2 ANQGSEA. This CDR3 is 14 amino acids long. The CDR3 is CSAVGMGNSYEQYF. The CDR3 DNA reads as TGCAGCGCCGTGGGGATGGGGAACTCCTACGAGCAGTACTTC.

This clonotype showed up many times. The V gene is TRBV2, the J gene TRBJ2-1; TRBD2 agrees at 9 bases. The V segment lost 11 bases and the J segment 9 bases; nucleotides outside the gene matches: 11. This CDR3 region has 13 residues. Germline V gene data show CDR1 as SNHLY and CDR2 as FYNNEI. CDR3 sequence reads: CAGGSGSGSEQFF. As DNA, the CDR3 is TGTGCCGGAGGTAGCGGGAGTGGCAGTGAGCAGTTCTTC.

The rearrangement uses TRBV27 and TRBJ2-7, with 7 nucleotides matching TRBD1. V shed 6 bases, J shed 0 bases, and the junction held 8 bases outside the gene matches. This CDR3 spans 15 amino acids. Germline assignment: CDR1 MNHEY and CDR2 SMNVEV (reference sequence). The CDR3 loop reads CASRKQGQLSYEQYF. The CDR3 bases are TGTGCCAGCAGGAAGCAGGGACAGCTCTCCTACGAGCAGTACTTC.

This clonotype was found many times. The chain links TRBV7-9 to TRBJ1-5; D may be TRBD1 (6 bases). The CDR3 loop spans 13 amino acids. V dropped 8 bases and J dropped 9 bases, with 17 bases sitting between them. The germline V gene encodes CDR1 SEHNR and CDR2 FQNEAQ (reference sequence). The CDR3: CASGGTQGGPQHF. The CDR3 nucleotides are TGTGCCAGCGGAGGGACTCAAGGGGGGCCCCAGCATTTT.

With respect to this clonotype: One end of the junction fails to match germline, which may point to a read error. The chain couples TRBV25-1 to TRBJ2-7; 7 nucleotides align to TRBD2. This CDR3 contains 15 residues. Germline V gives CDR1 MGHDK, CDR2 SYGVNS. CDR3 sequence reads: CGSSGDGEGLHEQYF. In DNA form, the CDR3 reads TGTGGCAGCAGCGGGGATGGGGAGGGCCTGCACGAGCAGTACTTC.